This T cell receptor beta chain was observed in a study of T cell responses to AZD1222 COVID-19 vaccine. Findings of the study overall: Of the AZD1222 recipients, only 5 or 6 were seropositive at baseline. Epitopes outside B.1.351 and B.1.1.7 mutated regions reportedly drew nearly half of spike TCRs. Repertoire sampling happened only post peak T cell response.

Notes on this clone: Its antigen is still unknown.

Second-dose intervals of approximately 4 or approximately 12 weeks were pooled. The table came from immunoSEQ multiplex PCR; TCRdb's copy has only in-frame clones and leaves some out. The table records about 110,000 clones, over 85% of them present only once. This specimen was peripheral blood, taken 28 days after the second AZD1222 dose. The clonotype originates from an adult who received the AZD1222 COVID-19 vaccine.

In DNA, the CDR3 is TGTGCCAGCAGTACGGGAGTGCCCTACAATGAGCAGTTCTTC. Encoded protein: CASSTGVPYNEQFF. The V call is TRBV7-8, the J call TRBJ2-1; TRBD2 might be the D (6 bases). The CDR3 is 14 amino acids. Germline V CDR1 and CDR2: SGHVS, FQNEAQ. V was cut by 6 bases and J by 2 bases, with 11 bases left in between.